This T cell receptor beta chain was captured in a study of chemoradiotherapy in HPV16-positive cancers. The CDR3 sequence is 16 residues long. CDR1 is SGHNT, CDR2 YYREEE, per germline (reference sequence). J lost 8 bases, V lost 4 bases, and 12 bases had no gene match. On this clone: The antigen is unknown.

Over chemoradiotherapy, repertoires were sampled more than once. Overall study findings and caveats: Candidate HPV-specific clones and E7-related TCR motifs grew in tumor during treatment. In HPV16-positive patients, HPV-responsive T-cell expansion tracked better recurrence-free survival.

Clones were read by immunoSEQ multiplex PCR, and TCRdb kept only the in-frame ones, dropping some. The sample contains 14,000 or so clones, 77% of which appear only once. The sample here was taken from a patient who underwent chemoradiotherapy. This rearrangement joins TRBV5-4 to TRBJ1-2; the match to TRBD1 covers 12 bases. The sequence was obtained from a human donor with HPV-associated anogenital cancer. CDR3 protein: CASSRVPGQGAVGYTF. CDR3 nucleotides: TGTGCCAGCAGCCGCGTCCCGGGACAGGGGGCGGTAGGCTACACCTTC.